Listed here are 30 T cell receptor beta chains from one sample, sequenced in a study of T cells in Graves' hyperthyroidism and ophthalmopathy. The source material, RNA transcripts, was used to amplify TCR beta CDR3 regions. A set of HTBI primers served as the primers for a first-round RT-PCR of the TCR CDR3. Each CDR3 protein gets one entry after TCRdb re-called the multiplex PCR reads with MiXCR. The data hold a few hundred thousand distinct CDR3 sequences, with 13% to 15% observed a single time. Sequencing used blood. These receptors came from a woman in her sixties or seventies with Graves' ophthalmopathy.

This clonotype was found many times. The chain uses TRBV7-8 and TRBJ2-5, with D possibly called TRBD1 or TRBD2 (5 bases each). Germline V gene lookup returns CDR1 SGHVS and CDR2 FQNEAQ. V was cut by 4 bases and J by 4 bases, with 13 bases left in between. The length of the CDR3 is 14 residues. The CDR3 DNA reads TGTGCCAGCAGCTCCCGGCAGAGGGGAGAGACCCAGTACTTC. Protein: CASSSRQRGETQYF.

In this sample, this clonotype turned up a few times. The J gene is TRBJ2-6, the V gene TRBV6-1; D unresolved. V dropped 7 bases and J dropped 4 bases, with 8 bases sitting between them. Per germline, CDR1 MNHNS and CDR2 SASEGT. There are 13 residues in the CDR3. The chain's CDR3 is CASTPPGANVLTF. The CDR3, as DNA: TGTGCCAGCACTCCTCCCGGGGCCAACGTCCTGACTTTC.

Worth noting for this clonotype: A much larger clone lies a single base off, so this may be a read error. V gene TRBV27 combines with J gene TRBJ2-7, with D perhaps matching TRBD1 (5 bases). The CDR3 loop spans 13 amino acids. Looked up from germline, CDR1 is MNHEY and CDR2 is SMNVEV (reference sequence). The CDR3 DNA is TGTGCCAGCAGCTGGGGCGCGTCCTACGAGCGGTACTTC. Protein product: CASSWGASYERYF.

The V call is TRBV29-1, the J call TRBJ2-7; TRBD2 matches at 11 bases. Germline CDR1 is SQVTM and CDR2 is ANQGSEA. With 4 bases clipped from V and 6 bases from J, the junction kept 5 bases outside the gene matches. CDR3 length: 13 amino acids. As DNA, the CDR3 is TGCAGCGTTGGACTAGCGGGAAAAGGCGAGCAGTACTTC. Translated: CSVGLAGKGEQYF.

This clonotype was recorded many times. V gene TRBV14 combines with J gene TRBJ2-7; no reliable D call. The CDR3 has 15 amino acids. CDR1 and CDR2 from the germline V gene are SGHDN and FVKESK. V was trimmed by 0 bases and J by 0 bases, leaving 9 bases between them. The CDR3, as DNA: TGTGCCAGCAGCCAAGAATGGCGGAGCTCCTACGAGCAGTACTTC. This gives the protein CASSQEWRSSYEQYF. The full variable domain, in which reference TRBV14 and TRBJ2-7 provide the parts outside the CDR3, is EAGVTQFPSHSVIEKGQTVTLRCDPISGHDNLYWYRRVMGKEIKFLLHFVKESKQDESGMPNNRFLAERTGGTYSTLKVQPAELEDSGVYFCASSQEWRSSYEQYFGPGTRLTVT.

The genes are TRBV14 and TRBJ1-6; D gene ambiguous. With 2 bases removed from V and 9 bases from J, the gap between germline ends came to 8 bases. The germline V gene has CDR1 SGHDN and CDR2 FVKESK. The CDR3 is made up of 13 amino acids. In DNA, the CDR3 is TGTGCCAGCAGCCAATATAGAGGTTCACCCCTCCACTTT. It encodes CASSQYRGSPLHF.

The chain recombines TRBV29-1 with TRBJ2-3, with 8 bases lining up with TRBD2. V gave up 7 bases and J gave up 0 bases; unmatched junction bases: 15. The CDR3 extends over 17 amino acids. Germline V gene lookup returns CDR1 SQVTM and CDR2 ANQGSEA. The CDR3 region has the DNA TGCAGCGCGAAAGGGGCCGGGACTAGTGGTAGCACAGATACGCAGTATTTT. Residues: CSAKGAGTSGSTDTQYF.

This clonotype was recorded many times. J is TRBJ2-2 and V is TRBV6-1; 9 bases are shared with TRBD1. The CDR3 spans 16 residues. Looked up from germline, CDR1 is MNHNS and CDR2 is SASEGT. V shed 0 bases and J 6 bases; nucleotides not matched to a gene: 5. CDR3 residues: CASSEARQGVAGELFF. The CDR3, as DNA: TGTGCCAGCAGTGAAGCCCGACAGGGGGTAGCCGGGGAGCTGTTTTTT.

This clonotype was seen repeatedly, ten times or more. J is TRBJ1-1 and V is TRBV3-1; D gene ambiguous. The length of the CDR3 is 13 residues. Germline loops: CDR1 LGHDT, CDR2 YNNKEL (reference sequence). The V end was cut by 0 bases, the J end by 1 base, with 3 bases between. Here the CDR3 DNA reads TGTGCCAGCAGCCAAGACCAGAACACTGAAGCTTTCTTT. Its protein product is CASSQDQNTEAFF.

This clonotype was counted many times. This rearrangement joins TRBV7-8 to TRBJ2-4, with D maybe TRBD1 (6 bases). Per germline, CDR1 SGHVS and CDR2 FQNEAQ. CDR3 size: 11 residues. The V gene lost 5 bases and the J gene lost 10 bases, with 9 bases spanning the gap. This CDR3 reads CASSADSIQYF. CDR3 in DNA: TGTGCCAGCAGCGCGGACAGTATTCAGTACTTC. Full variable domain (missing parts from reference TRBV7-8 and TRBJ2-4): GAGVSQSPRYKVAKRGQDVALRCDPISGHVSLFWYQQALGQGPEFLTYFQNEAQLDKSGLPSDRFFAERPEGSVSTLKIQRTQQEDSAVYLCASSADSIQYFGAGTRLSVL.

This clonotype has at least ten counts. CDR3 sequence reads: CASSPRAGWQETQYF. In DNA, the CDR3 is TGTGCCAGCAGTCCCAGGGCGGGATGGCAAGAGACCCAGTACTTC. The chain joins TRBV6-1 to TRBJ2-5; D is possibly TRBD2 (6 bases). From germline, CDR1 is MNHNS and CDR2 SASEGT. This CDR3 contains 15 residues. Trimming removed 5 bases from V and 2 bases from J, with 15 bases in between.

At least ten counts were recorded for this clonotype. The J gene is TRBJ2-1, the V gene TRBV5-1, with 14 bases fitting TRBD2. J lost 13 bases, V lost 3 bases, and 6 bases had no gene match. CDR3 length: 14 residues. Germline V gene sequence: CDR1 SGHRS, CDR2 YFSETQ. The CDR3 DNA follows: TGCGCCAGCAGCTCACAAGGGACTAGCGGGAGCCAGTTCTTC. It specifies CASSSQGTSGSQFF.

The chain combines TRBV18 with TRBJ1-1; 7 positions match TRBD1. There are 17 residues in the CDR3. The V gene's germline CDR1 is KGHSH and CDR2 LQKENI. The trim removed 3 bases at V and 3 bases at J, leaving 13 bases unmatched. CDR3 DNA sequence: TGTGCCAGCTCACCTAGGGAGCCGACAGGGAAGTACACTGAAGCTTTCTTT. Amino acids: CASSPREPTGKYTEAFF.

Concerning this clonotype itself: With a much larger clone just one base away, this may be a read error. This chain joins TRBV2 and TRBJ2-2; D ambiguous. The germline V and J ends were trimmed by 8 bases and 0 bases, with 10 bases remaining between them. CDR1 SNHLY and CDR2 FYNNEI come from the germline V gene. The CDR3 covers 14 residues. CDR3 DNA sequence: TGTGCCAGCGGGGAAACCACGAACACCGGGGAGCTGTTTTTT. As protein: CASGETTNTGELFF.

There are a few counts of this clonotype. The genes are TRBV15 and TRBJ1-3; possibly TRBD1 for D (6 bases). CDR1 is LNHNV, CDR2 YYDKDF, per germline (reference sequence). Trimming cost V 0 bases and J 7 bases, with 16 bases left between them. This CDR3 is built from 16 residues. This chain's CDR3 is CATSRDLGGSGNTIYF. The CDR3 DNA follows: TGTGCCACCAGCAGAGATCTTGGGGGCTCGGGTAACACCATATATTTT.

This clonotype was seen at least ten times. The chain carries TRBV4-1 and TRBJ2-5; D perhaps matches TRBD1 (6 bases). The CDR3 is made up of 16 amino acids. V lost 3 bases, J lost 4 bases, and 18 bases lay in between. CDR1 is MGHRA and CDR2 is YSYEKL in the germline V gene. CDR3 sequence (DNA): TGCGCCAGCAGCCAGCCCGGGGCAGGGGAAGGAGAGACCCAGTACTTC. It yields the protein CASSQPGAGEGETQYF.

This clonotype was seen repeatedly, ten times or more. The chain uses TRBV2 and TRBJ2-3; 8 bases match TRBD2. The CDR3 extends over 14 amino acids. Looked up from germline, CDR1 is SNHLY and CDR2 is FYNNEI. Trimming at V came to 7 bases and at J to 5 bases, leaving 8 bases not matched to a gene. CDR3 protein: CASTQSTSGDTQYF. The CDR3 nucleotides read TGTGCCAGCACCCAAAGCACTAGCGGAGATACGCAGTATTTT.

This clonotype was observed at least ten times. The chain joins TRBV6-1 to TRBJ2-7; the match to TRBD2 covers 15 bases. The CDR3 sequence is 16 residues long. The germline V gene encodes CDR1 MNHNS and CDR2 SASEGT. V trimming: 8 bases; J trimming: 2 bases; junction bases outside the gene matches: 7. The CDR3 loop is CASLGLAGGHAYEQYF. The CDR3 nucleotides are TGTGCCAGCCTGGGACTAGCGGGAGGCCATGCCTACGAGCAGTACTTC.

This clonotype showed up just a few times. J is TRBJ2-1 and V is TRBV12-5; TRBD2 is a possible D gene (6 bases). Germline V gives CDR1 LGHNT, CDR2 FRNRAP. The CDR3 extends over 15 amino acids. V lost 0 bases and J lost 2, with 8 bases in between. CDR3 coding DNA: TGTGCTAGTGGTTTGGTACGGGGGACCTACAATGAGCAGTTCTTC. Encoded protein: CASGLVRGTYNEQFF.

This clonotype was counted ten times or more. The chain combines TRBV7-6 with TRBJ2-5; D remains ambiguous. This CDR3 comprises 13 residues. CDR1 and CDR2 from the germline V gene are SGHVS and FNYEAQ. V lost 0 bases and J lost 0, with 2 bases in between. The chain's CDR3 is CASSLAYQETQYF. CDR3 nucleotide sequence: TGTGCCAGCAGCTTAGCCTACCAAGAGACCCAGTACTTC.

The V and J genes are TRBV28 and TRBJ2-3; the match to TRBD1 covers 7 bases. The V segment lost 3 bases and the J segment 3 bases; nucleotides outside the gene matches: 12. The CDR3 consists of 17 residues. Per the germline V gene, CDR1 is MDHEN and CDR2 is SYDVKM. CDR3 protein: CASSFLIDRAGTDTQYF. CDR3 coding DNA: TGTGCCAGCAGTTTCCTGATAGACAGGGCAGGGACAGATACGCAGTATTTT.

This clonotype was counted only a few times. CDR3 nucleotide sequence: TGTGCCAGTAGTCCAACCCGAGGTCAATCCTCTGGGGCCAACGTCCTGACTTTC. Its protein is CASSPTRGQSSGANVLTF. This rearrangement joins TRBV19 to TRBJ2-6, with no clear D. Trimming left V 5 bases short and J 0 bases short, with 17 bases between. Germline assignment: CDR1 LNHDA and CDR2 SQIVND (reference sequence). CDR3 length: 18 residues.

This clonotype occurred a few times. CDR3 sequence (DNA): TGCGCCAGCAGCCCAGGGACACCCCTTGGCACAGATACGCAGTATTTT. It yields the protein CASSPGTPLGTDTQYF. The V and J genes are TRBV4-1 and TRBJ2-3; weak D call: TRBD1 (6 bases). This CDR3 is built from 16 residues. Per germline, CDR1 MGHRA and CDR2 YSYEKL. V lost 4 bases, J lost 1 base, and 15 bases lay in between.

V is TRBV19 and J is TRBJ1-5; no clear D. Between the trimmed V and J ends, which lost 4 bases and 1 base, there was a span of 8 bases. Germline V gene sequence: CDR1 LNHDA, CDR2 SQIVND (reference sequence). CDR3 length: 14 residues. Written as DNA, the CDR3 is TGTGCCAGTAGTACCGGGTTGAGCAATCAGCCCCAGCATTTT. Protein sequence: CASSTGLSNQPQHF.

This clonotype showed up many times. The chain employs TRBV6-1 and TRBJ1-1, with D uncertain. This CDR3 comprises 14 residues. V was cut by 1 base and J by 1 base, with 7 bases left in between. Germline loops: CDR1 MNHNS, CDR2 SASEGT. The CDR3 coding sequence is TGTGCCAGCAGTGAAGGATGGGGGAACACTGAAGCTTTCTTT. It is translated as CASSEGWGNTEAFF.

This clonotype turned up a few times. The genes are TRBV24-1 and TRBJ2-1, with 11 bases matching TRBD2. The length of the CDR3 is 16 residues. The V gene's germline CDR1 is KGHDR and CDR2 SFDVKD. Losses at the gene ends were 4 bases for V and 6 bases for J; bases not matched to a gene: 7. This CDR3 reads CATSEPTSGEGNEQFF. The CDR3 DNA is TGTGCCACCAGTGAGCCGACTAGCGGGGAGGGCAATGAGCAGTTCTTC.

The chain combines TRBV5-5 with TRBJ1-2, with a possible D match to TRBD1 (5 bases). This CDR3 is 15 amino acids long. Germline CDR1 and CDR2: SGHKS and YYEKEE (reference sequence). V lost 4 bases and J lost 5, with 18 bases in between. CDR3: CASSPDDIRGYGYTF. The DNA of the CDR3 is TGTGCCAGCAGCCCAGATGACATAAGGGGTTATGGCTACACCTTC. Full variable domain (outside the CDR3, taken from reference TRBV5-5 and TRBJ1-2): DAGVTQSPTHLIKTRGQQVTLRCSPISGHKSVSWYQQVLGQGPQFIFQYYEKEERGRGNFPDRFSARQFPNYSSELNVNALLLGDSALYLCASSPDDIRGYGYTFGSGTRLTVV.

The V and J genes are TRBV5-1 and TRBJ2-7, with D tentatively TRBD1 or TRBD2 (6 bases each). Germline lookup yields CDR1 SGHRS and CDR2 YFSETQ. This CDR3 region has 16 residues. Deletions cut 1 base from V and 7 bases from J, with 21 bases between. CDR3 DNA: TGCGCCAGCAGCTTGTCGGGGGCCTCCCCCCCGAGTGAGCAGTACTTC. This encodes CASSLSGASPPSEQYF.

This clonotype was counted many times. This chain links TRBV6-2 or TRBV6-3 with TRBJ2-1; a weak D match, TRBD1 (7 bases). This CDR3 comprises 19 residues. Germline CDR1 reads MNHEY; CDR2 reads SVGEGT. V lost 7 bases and J 9 bases, leaving 34 bases between the germline ends. CDR3 nucleotide sequence: TGTGCCAGCACCCCCACCCCTAGACAGGGTCGATTCTCCGGGGGTGAGCAGTTCTTC. Protein sequence: CASTPTPRQGRFSGGEQFF.

This clonotype has ten or more counts. The rearrangement links TRBV12-3 or TRBV12-4 to TRBJ2-3, with TRBD2 matching over 7 bases. This CDR3 has 15 amino acids. J gave up 2 bases and V 6 bases, and 8 bases lay outside the gene matches. CDR3 DNA sequence: TGTGCCAGCAGGGAAACGGGAGGCTACACAGATACGCAGTATTTT. It encodes CASRETGGYTDTQYF.